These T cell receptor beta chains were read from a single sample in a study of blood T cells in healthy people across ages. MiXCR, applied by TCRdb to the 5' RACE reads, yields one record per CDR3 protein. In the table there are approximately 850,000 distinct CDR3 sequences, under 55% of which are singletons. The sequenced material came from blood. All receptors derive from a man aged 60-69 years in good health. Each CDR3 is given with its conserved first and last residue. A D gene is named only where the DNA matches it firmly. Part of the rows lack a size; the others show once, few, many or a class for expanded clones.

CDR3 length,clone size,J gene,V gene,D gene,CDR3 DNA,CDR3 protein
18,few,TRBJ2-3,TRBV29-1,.,TGCAGCGTTGAAGATCCCCTCGGTAGGACGGTAAACACAGATACGCAGTATTTT,CSVEDPLGRTVNTDTQYF
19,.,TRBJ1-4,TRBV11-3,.,TGTGCCAGCAGCTTAGCCGGTGGACTCCTTCCCGGCACTAATGAAAAACTGTTTTTT,CASSLAGGLLPGTNEKLFF
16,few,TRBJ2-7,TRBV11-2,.,TGTGCCAGCAAGATCGGAACCGGACAGTTTATCCACGAGCAGTACTTC,CASKIGTGQFIHEQYF
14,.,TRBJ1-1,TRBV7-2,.,TGTGCCAGCAGCTTAAACAGGAGTCGGACTGAAGCTTTCTTT,CASSLNRSRTEAFF
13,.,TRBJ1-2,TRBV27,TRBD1,TGTGCCAGCAGTCCTGGGACAGGGAATTGGTACACCTTC,CASSPGTGNWYTF
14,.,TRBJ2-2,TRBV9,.,TGTGCCAGCAGCGTAGTAGCGAACACCGGGGAGCTGTTTTTT,CASSVVANTGELFF
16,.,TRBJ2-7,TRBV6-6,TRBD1,TGTGCCAGCAGCCTGGGGAGGGACAGGGGCCGGAATGAGCGGTACTTC,CASSLGRDRGRNERYF
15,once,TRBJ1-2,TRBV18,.,TGTGCCAGCTCACCGGGACCGAAAGCTAACTATGGCTACACCTTC,CASSPGPKANYGYTF
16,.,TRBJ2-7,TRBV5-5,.,TGTGCCAGCAGCCCCGAGGCGGGCAGTCCCTACAATGAGCAGTACTTC,CASSPEAGSPYNEQYF
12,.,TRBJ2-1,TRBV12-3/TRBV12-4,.,TGTGCCAGCAGTTGGCTGACCAATGAGCAGTTCTTC,CASSWLTNEQFF
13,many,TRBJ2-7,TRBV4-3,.,TGCGCCAGCAGCCAAGCGGTGGGATACGAGCAGTACTTC,CASSQAVGYEQYF
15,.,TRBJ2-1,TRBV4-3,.,TGCGCCAGCAGCCAGGGCTGGACAGTAGTGAATGAGCAGTTCTTC,CASSQGWTVVNEQFF
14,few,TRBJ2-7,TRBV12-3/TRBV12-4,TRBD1,TGTGCCAGCAGTTTATCGGGACAGAGGTACGAGCAGTACTTC,CASSLSGQRYEQYF
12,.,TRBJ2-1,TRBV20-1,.,TGCAGTGCTACTAGCCCTAACAATGAGCAGTTCTTC,CSATSPNNEQFF
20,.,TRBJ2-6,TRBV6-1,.,TGTGCCAGCAGCAACCGGAGACCCACAGCGATATACTCTGGGGCCAACGTCCTGACTTTC,CASSNRRPTAIYSGANVLTF
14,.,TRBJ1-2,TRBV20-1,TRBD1,TGCAGTGCCGAGGACAGGGAGAAGGGATATGGCTACACCTTC,CSAEDREKGYGYTF
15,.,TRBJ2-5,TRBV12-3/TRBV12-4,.,TGTGCCAGCAGTTCCACTACCCTGTACCAAGAGACCCAGTACTTC,CASSSTTLYQETQYF
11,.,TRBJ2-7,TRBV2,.,TGTGCCAGCAGTGAGGGGTACTGGCAGTACTTC,CASSEGYWQYF
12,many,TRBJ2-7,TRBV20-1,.,TGCAGCGCCCGCGCAGACAGCTACGAGCAGTACTTC,CSARADSYEQYF
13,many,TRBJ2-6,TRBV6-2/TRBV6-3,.,TGTGCCACCGAAATTGCTGGGGCCAACGTCCTGACTTTC,CATEIAGANVLTF
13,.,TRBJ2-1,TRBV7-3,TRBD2,TGTGCCAGCGGCTTAAGGCCCAGCGGGGGGAAGTTCTTC,CASGLRPSGGKFF
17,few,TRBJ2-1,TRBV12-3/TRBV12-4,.,TGTGCCAGCATCCCCAGGGGGGGGCTGGGGGTTGTGAATGAGCAGTTCTTC,CASIPRGGLGVVNEQFF
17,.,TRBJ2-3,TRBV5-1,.,TGCGCCAGCAGCTCGGGGCGATGGGGATCCAGCACAGATACGCAGTATTTT,CASSSGRWGSSTDTQYF
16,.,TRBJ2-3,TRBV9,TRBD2,TGTGCCAGCAGCGTAGGCCTAGCGGGGCGGGGAGATACGCAGTATTTT,CASSVGLAGRGDTQYF
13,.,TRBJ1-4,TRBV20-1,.,TGCAGTCCAAAGGGACCTACTAATGAAAAACTGTTTTTT,CSPKGPTNEKLFF
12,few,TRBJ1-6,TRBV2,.,TGTGCCAGCAGTGTAACGAATTCACCCCTCCACTTT,CASSVTNSPLHF
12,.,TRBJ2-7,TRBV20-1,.,TGCAGTGCTGAATGGGGTACCCACGAGCAGTACTTC,CSAEWGTHEQYF
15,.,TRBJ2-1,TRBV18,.,TGTGCCAGCTCACCGGGGATAGCGTCAAACAATGAGCAGTTCTTC,CASSPGIASNNEQFF
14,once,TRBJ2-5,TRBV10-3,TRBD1,TGTGCCATCGGCCCACAGGGGGGAACAGAGACCCTGTACTTC,CAIGPQGGTETLYF
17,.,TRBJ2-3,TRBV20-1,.,TGCAGTGCTAGTGCCTGGCGCCTGACGGGGAGCACAGATACGCAGTATTTT,CSASAWRLTGSTDTQYF